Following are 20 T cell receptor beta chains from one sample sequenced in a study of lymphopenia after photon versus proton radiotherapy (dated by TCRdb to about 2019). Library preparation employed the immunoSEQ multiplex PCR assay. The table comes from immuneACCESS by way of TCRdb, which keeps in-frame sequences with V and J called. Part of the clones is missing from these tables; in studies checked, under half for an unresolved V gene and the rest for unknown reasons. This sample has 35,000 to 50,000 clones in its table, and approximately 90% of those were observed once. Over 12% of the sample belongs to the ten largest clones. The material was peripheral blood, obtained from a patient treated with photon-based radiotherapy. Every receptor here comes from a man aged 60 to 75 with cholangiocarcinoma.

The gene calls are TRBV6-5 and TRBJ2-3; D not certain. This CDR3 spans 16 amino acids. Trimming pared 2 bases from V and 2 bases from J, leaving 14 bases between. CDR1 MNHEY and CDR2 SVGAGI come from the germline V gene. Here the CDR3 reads CASSYLGPTNTDTQYF. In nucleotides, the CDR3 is TGTGCCAGCAGTTACCTAGGACCGACCAACACAGATACGCAGTATTTT.

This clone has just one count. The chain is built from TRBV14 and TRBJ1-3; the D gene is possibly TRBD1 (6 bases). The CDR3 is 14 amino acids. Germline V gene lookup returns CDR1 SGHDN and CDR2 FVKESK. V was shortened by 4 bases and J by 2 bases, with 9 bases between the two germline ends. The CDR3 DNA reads TGTGCCAGCAGCCCTCAGGGGACTGGAAACACCATATATTTT. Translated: CASSPQGTGNTIYF.

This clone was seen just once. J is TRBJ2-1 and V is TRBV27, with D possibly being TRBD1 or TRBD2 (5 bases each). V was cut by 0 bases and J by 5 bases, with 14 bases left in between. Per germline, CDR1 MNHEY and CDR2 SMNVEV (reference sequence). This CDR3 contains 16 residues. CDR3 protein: CASSLSGLGPDNEQFF. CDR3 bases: TGTGCCAGCAGTTTATCCGGACTGGGACCCGACAATGAGCAGTTCTTC.

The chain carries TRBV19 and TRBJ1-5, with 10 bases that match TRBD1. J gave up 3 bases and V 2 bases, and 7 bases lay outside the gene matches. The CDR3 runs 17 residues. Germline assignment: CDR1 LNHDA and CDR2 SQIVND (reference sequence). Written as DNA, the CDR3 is TGTGCCAGTAGTATATCGGGACAGGGGCACTACAATCAGCCCCAGCATTTT. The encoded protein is CASSISGQGHYNQPQHF.

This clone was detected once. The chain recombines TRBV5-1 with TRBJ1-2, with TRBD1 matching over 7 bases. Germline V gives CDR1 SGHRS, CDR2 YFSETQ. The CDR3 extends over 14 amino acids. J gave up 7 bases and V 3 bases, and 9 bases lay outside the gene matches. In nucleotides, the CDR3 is TGCGCCAGCAGCTGGGGGACGACAGGGTCTGGCTACACCTTC. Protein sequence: CASSWGTTGSGYTF.

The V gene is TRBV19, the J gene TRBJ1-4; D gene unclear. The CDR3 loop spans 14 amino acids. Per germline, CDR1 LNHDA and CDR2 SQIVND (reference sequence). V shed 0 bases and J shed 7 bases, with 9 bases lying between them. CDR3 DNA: TGTGCCAGTAGTATAGAGGAGATGAGTGAAAAACTGTTTTTT. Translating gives CASSIEEMSEKLFF.

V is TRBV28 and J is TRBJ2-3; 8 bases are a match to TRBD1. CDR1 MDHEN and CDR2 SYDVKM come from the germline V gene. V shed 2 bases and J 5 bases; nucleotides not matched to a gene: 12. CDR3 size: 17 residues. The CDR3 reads CASSLTRDRRSGDTQYF. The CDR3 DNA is TGTGCCAGCAGTTTAACACGGGACAGGCGATCTGGAGATACGCAGTATTTT.

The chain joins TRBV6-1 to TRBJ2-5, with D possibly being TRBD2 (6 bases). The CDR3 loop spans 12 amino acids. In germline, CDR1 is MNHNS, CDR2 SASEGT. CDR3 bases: TGTGGTACTAGCAGGGACCAAGAGACCCAGTACTTC. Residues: CGTSRDQETQYF.

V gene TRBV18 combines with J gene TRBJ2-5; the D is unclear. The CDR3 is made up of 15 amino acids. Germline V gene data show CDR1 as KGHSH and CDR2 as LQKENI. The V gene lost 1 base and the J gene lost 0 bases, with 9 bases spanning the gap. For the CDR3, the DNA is TGTGCCAGCTCACCACAACCACGAAACCAAGAGACCCAGTACTTC. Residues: CASSPQPRNQETQYF.

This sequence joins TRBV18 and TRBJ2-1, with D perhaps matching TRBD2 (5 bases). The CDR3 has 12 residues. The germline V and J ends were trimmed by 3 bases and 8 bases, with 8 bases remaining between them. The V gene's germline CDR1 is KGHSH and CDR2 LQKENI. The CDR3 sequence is CASSPLRDEQFF. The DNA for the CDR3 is TGTGCCAGCTCACCCCTGAGGGATGAGCAGTTCTTC.

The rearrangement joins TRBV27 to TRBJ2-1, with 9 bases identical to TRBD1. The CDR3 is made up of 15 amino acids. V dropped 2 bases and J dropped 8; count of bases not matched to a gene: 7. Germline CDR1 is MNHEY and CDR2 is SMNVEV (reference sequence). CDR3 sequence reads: CASSLSGQGFYEQFF. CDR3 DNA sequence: TGTGCCAGCAGTTTAAGTGGACAGGGGTTCTATGAGCAGTTCTTC.

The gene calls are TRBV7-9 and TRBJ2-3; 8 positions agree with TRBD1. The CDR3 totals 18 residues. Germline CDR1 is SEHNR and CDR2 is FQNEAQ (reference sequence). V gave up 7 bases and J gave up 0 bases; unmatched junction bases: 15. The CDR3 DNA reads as TGTGCCAGCACCCTAGGCAATACAGGGGGGACTAGCACAGATACGCAGTATTTT. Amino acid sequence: CASTLGNTGGTSTDTQYF.

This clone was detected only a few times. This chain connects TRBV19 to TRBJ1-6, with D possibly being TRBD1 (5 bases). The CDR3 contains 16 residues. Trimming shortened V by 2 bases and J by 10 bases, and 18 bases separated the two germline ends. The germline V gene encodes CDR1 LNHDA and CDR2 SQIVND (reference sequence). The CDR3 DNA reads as TGTGCCAGTAGTATATCTTACGGGACCTTAGGGTCACCCCTCCACTTT. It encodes CASSISYGTLGSPLHF.

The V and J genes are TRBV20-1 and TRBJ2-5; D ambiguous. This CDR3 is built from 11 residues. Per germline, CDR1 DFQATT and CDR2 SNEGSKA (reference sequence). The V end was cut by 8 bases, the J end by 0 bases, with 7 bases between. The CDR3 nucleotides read TGCAGTCCACTTAACCAAGAGACCCAGTACTTC. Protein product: CSPLNQETQYF.

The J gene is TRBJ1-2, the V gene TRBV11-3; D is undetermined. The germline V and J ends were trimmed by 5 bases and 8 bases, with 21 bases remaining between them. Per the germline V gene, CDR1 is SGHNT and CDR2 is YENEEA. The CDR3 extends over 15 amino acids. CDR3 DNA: TGTGCCAGCAGCCCCACTTCCGGCTCTGGTTTAGGCTACACCTTC. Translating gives CASSPTSGSGLGYTF.

CDR3 region: CASSINEFTDTQYF. The CDR3 DNA follows: TGTGCCAGTAGTATAAACGAATTCACAGATACGCAGTATTTT. The chain carries TRBV19 and TRBJ2-3; no definite D call. The CDR3 sequence is 14 residues long. Germline V gene data show CDR1 as LNHDA and CDR2 as SQIVND (reference sequence). V lost 2 bases, J lost 2 bases, and 8 bases lay in between.

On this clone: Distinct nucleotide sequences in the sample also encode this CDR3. Here the CDR3 reads CASSLDRGSGYTF. In DNA, the CDR3 is TGTGCCAGCAGCTTAGACAGGGGCTCTGGCTACACCTTC. The chain joins TRBV11-2 to TRBJ1-2; maybe TRBD1 (6 bases). Trimming removed 0 bases at V and 7 bases at J, with 9 bases between. Germline CDR1 SGHAT, CDR2 FQNNGV. The CDR3 loop spans 13 amino acids.

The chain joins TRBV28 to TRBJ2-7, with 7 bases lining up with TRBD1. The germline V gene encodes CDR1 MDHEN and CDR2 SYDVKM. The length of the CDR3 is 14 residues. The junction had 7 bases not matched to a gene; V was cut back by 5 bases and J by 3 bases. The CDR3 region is CASSPGQAVYEQYF. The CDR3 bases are TGTGCCAGCAGTCCAGGACAGGCGGTCTACGAGCAGTACTTC. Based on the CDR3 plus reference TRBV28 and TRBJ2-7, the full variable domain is DVKVTQSSRYLVKRTGEKVFLECVQDMDHENMFWYRQDPGLGLRLIYFSYDVKMKEKGDIPEGYSVSREKKERFSLILESASTNQTSMYLCASSPGQAVYEQYFGPGTRLTVT.

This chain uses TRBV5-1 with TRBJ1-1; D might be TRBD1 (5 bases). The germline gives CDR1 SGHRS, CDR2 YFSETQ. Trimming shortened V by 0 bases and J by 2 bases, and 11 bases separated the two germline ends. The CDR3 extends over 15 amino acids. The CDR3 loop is CASSLAGAGNTEAFF. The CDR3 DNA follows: TGCGCCAGCAGCTTGGCCGGGGCGGGAAACACTGAAGCTTTCTTT.

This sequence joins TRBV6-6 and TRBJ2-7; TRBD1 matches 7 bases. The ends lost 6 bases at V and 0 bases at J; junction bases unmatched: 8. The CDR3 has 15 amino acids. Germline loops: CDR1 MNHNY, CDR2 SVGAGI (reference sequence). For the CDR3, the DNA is TGTGCCAGCAGACCCGACAGGGATTTCTCCTACGAGCAGTACTTC. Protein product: CASRPDRDFSYEQYF.